This is a list of T cell receptor beta chains from one sample in a study of T cells in Graves' hyperthyroidism and ophthalmopathy. From the multiplex PCR reads, TCRdb called clonotypes with MiXCR, one entry per CDR3 protein. This table has fewer than 900,000 distinct CDR3 sequences, around 15% appearing once. The sample taken for sequencing was blood. Receptors originate from a man between 18 and 35 years old with Graves' hyperthyroidism. Both conserved end residues are part of each CDR3. The D gene is left open where the match is weak. Expanded clones are given a class, and other clones once, few, many or no size at all.

V gene: TRBV20-1; J gene: TRBJ2-5; D gene: -; clone size: -; CDR3 protein: CSAEGVSRLIQETQYF; CDR3 DNA: TGCAGTGCCGAGGGGGTTAGCCGGTTGATCCAAGAGACCCAGTACTTC
V gene: TRBV27; J gene: TRBJ2-7; D gene: TRBD2; clone size: many; CDR3 protein: CASMGEGRIEQYF; CDR3 DNA: TGTGCCAGCATGGGGGAGGGCCGTATTGAGCAGTACTTC
V gene: TRBV9; J gene: TRBJ2-2; D gene: -; clone size: -; CDR3 protein: CASSVTGFNIGELFF; CDR3 DNA: TGTGCCAGCAGCGTGACGGGGTTCAACATCGGGGAGCTGTTTTTT
V gene: TRBV2; J gene: TRBJ2-1; D gene: -; clone size: few; CDR3 protein: CASTRTLTGSYNEQFF; CDR3 DNA: TGTGCCAGCACCCGGACCCTCACGGGGTCCTACAATGAGCAGTTCTTC
V gene: TRBV5-1; J gene: TRBJ1-2; D gene: -; clone size: -; CDR3 protein: CASSRDAYGYTF; CDR3 DNA: TGCGCCAGCAGCAGGGACGCCTATGGCTACACCTTC
V gene: TRBV12-3/TRBV12-4; J gene: TRBJ1-1; D gene: TRBD1; clone size: -; CDR3 protein: CASSLSGQSTQGEAFF; CDR3 DNA: TGTGCCAGCAGTTTATCGGGACAGTCAACACAAGGTGAAGCTTTCTTT
V gene: TRBV20-1; J gene: TRBJ1-2; D gene: TRBD1; clone size: few; CDR3 protein: CSATGTEIANYGYTF; CDR3 DNA: TGCAGTGCTACTGGGACAGAGATAGCCAACTATGGCTACACCTTC
V gene: TRBV19; J gene: TRBJ2-1; D gene: TRBD1; clone size: -; CDR3 protein: CASSTLGQSYNEQFF; CDR3 DNA: TGTGCCAGTAGTACCTTGGGACAGTCCTACAATGAGCAGTTCTTC
V gene: TRBV11-2; J gene: TRBJ1-3; D gene: TRBD1; clone size: -; CDR3 protein: CASSAGTGEGYSGNTIYF; CDR3 DNA: TGTGCCAGCAGCGCCGGGACAGGGGAAGGCTACTCTGGAAACACCATATATTTT
V gene: TRBV2; J gene: TRBJ1-5; D gene: -; clone size: many; CDR3 protein: CASSEARLSNQPQHF; CDR3 DNA: TGTGCCAGCAGTGAAGCCCGGCTTAGCAATCAGCCCCAGCATTTT
V gene: TRBV6-1; J gene: TRBJ2-7; D gene: TRBD2; clone size: many; CDR3 protein: CASRGGSGEQYF; CDR3 DNA: TGTGCCAGCAGGGGAGGGTCGGGCGAGCAGTACTTC
V gene: TRBV27; J gene: TRBJ1-5; D gene: -; clone size: many; CDR3 protein: CASGSGGWQPQHF; CDR3 DNA: TGTGCCAGCGGATCGGGGGGTTGGCAGCCCCAGCATTTT
V gene: TRBV5-1; J gene: TRBJ1-5; D gene: -; clone size: many; CDR3 protein: CASSLDGPRILYSNQPQHF; CDR3 DNA: TGCGCCAGCAGCTTGGACGGGCCGCGAATTCTTTATAGCAATCAGCCCCAGCATTTT
V gene: TRBV4-1; J gene: TRBJ1-1; D gene: -; clone size: -; CDR3 protein: CASSQDPRVGTEAFF; CDR3 DNA: TGCGCCAGCAGCCAAGATCCCAGGGTAGGCACTGAAGCTTTCTTT
V gene: TRBV13; J gene: TRBJ2-3; D gene: -; clone size: few; CDR3 protein: CASSPPATGEETDTQYF; CDR3 DNA: TGTGCCAGCAGCCCCCCCGCGACGGGAGAAGAGACAGATACGCAGTATTTT
V gene: TRBV6-6; J gene: TRBJ2-3; D gene: -; clone size: -; CDR3 protein: CASSYRTRSTDTQYF; CDR3 DNA: TGTGCCAGCAGTTACCGGACAAGAAGCACAGATACGCAGTATTTT
V gene: TRBV5-1; J gene: TRBJ1-5; D gene: -; clone size: -; CDR3 protein: CASSARQAGMNQPQHF; CDR3 DNA: TGCGCCAGCAGCGCCCGACAGGCAGGGATGAATCAGCCCCAGCATTTT
V gene: TRBV28; J gene: TRBJ1-2; D gene: -; clone size: few; CDR3 protein: CASSLDRRAGYTF; CDR3 DNA: TGTGCCAGCAGTTTAGATCGCAGGGCTGGCTACACCTTC
V gene: TRBV9; J gene: TRBJ1-5; D gene: TRBD1; clone size: -; CDR3 protein: CASTPDRALSGNQPQHF; CDR3 DNA: TGTGCCAGCACCCCCGACAGGGCCCTAAGTGGCAATCAGCCCCAGCATTTT
V gene: TRBV20-1; J gene: TRBJ2-1; D gene: TRBD2; clone size: few; CDR3 protein: CSAAGLAGARGNEQFF; CDR3 DNA: TGCAGTGCTGCGGGACTAGCGGGAGCTAGGGGGAATGAGCAGTTCTTC
V gene: TRBV28; J gene: TRBJ2-7; D gene: TRBD2; clone size: -; CDR3 protein: CASTPGLAGGVFYEQYF; CDR3 DNA: TGTGCCAGCACCCCGGGACTAGCGGGAGGGGTATTCTACGAGCAGTACTTC
V gene: TRBV12-3/TRBV12-4; J gene: TRBJ2-3; D gene: TRBD1; clone size: many; CDR3 protein: CASSPLPGQGGTDTQYF; CDR3 DNA: TGTGCCAGCAGTCCCCTTCCGGGACAGGGAGGGACAGATACGCAGTATTTT
V gene: TRBV19; J gene: TRBJ1-1; D gene: -; clone size: few; CDR3 protein: CASALRATGSTEAFF; CDR3 DNA: TGTGCCAGCGCGTTGAGGGCCACCGGGAGCACTGAAGCTTTCTTT
V gene: TRBV15; J gene: TRBJ2-1; D gene: TRBD2; clone size: -; CDR3 protein: CATSRDVGTSLNNEQFF; CDR3 DNA: TGTGCCACCAGCAGAGACGTTGGGACTAGCCTTAACAATGAGCAGTTCTTC
V gene: TRBV6-1; J gene: TRBJ2-7; D gene: -; clone size: -; CDR3 protein: CASRRDEAYEQYF; CDR3 DNA: TGTGCCAGCCGCCGGGACGAGGCCTACGAGCAGTACTTC
V gene: TRBV6-1; J gene: TRBJ1-2; D gene: -; clone size: -; CDR3 protein: CASKSANYGYTF; CDR3 DNA: TGTGCCAGCAAAAGCGCTAACTATGGCTACACCTTC
V gene: TRBV29-1; J gene: TRBJ2-3; D gene: TRBD2; clone size: many; CDR3 protein: CSASGSKGTQYF; CDR3 DNA: TGCAGCGCAAGCGGGAGTAAGGGTACGCAGTATTTT
V gene: TRBV12-3/TRBV12-4; J gene: TRBJ2-1; D gene: -; clone size: many; CDR3 protein: CASSFAGLNEQFF; CDR3 DNA: TGTGCCAGCAGCTTTGCAGGCCTCAATGAGCAGTTCTTC
V gene: TRBV12-3/TRBV12-4; J gene: TRBJ1-1; D gene: TRBD1; clone size: few; CDR3 protein: CASSFGGQGDVEAFF; CDR3 DNA: TGTGCCAGCAGTTTCGGGGGACAGGGTGATGTTGAAGCTTTCTTT
V gene: TRBV12-3/TRBV12-4; J gene: TRBJ2-1; D gene: -; clone size: many; CDR3 protein: CASSSGLTNEQFF; CDR3 DNA: TGTGCCAGCAGTTCGGGACTCACCAATGAGCAGTTCTTC
V gene: TRBV11-2; J gene: TRBJ1-3; D gene: -; clone size: many; CDR3 protein: CASSPRVGNTIYF; CDR3 DNA: TGTGCCAGCAGCCCTAGGGTTGGAAACACCATATATTTT
V gene: TRBV6-6; J gene: TRBJ2-1; D gene: -; clone size: -; CDR3 protein: CASSYPVICPDNEQFF; CDR3 DNA: TGTGCCAGCAGTTACCCGGTAATCTGCCCTGACAATGAGCAGTTCTTC
V gene: TRBV5-4; J gene: TRBJ2-4; D gene: -; clone size: few; CDR3 protein: CASSPRAGNIQYF; CDR3 DNA: TGTGCCAGTTCCCCAAGGGCGGGAAACATTCAGTACTTC
V gene: TRBV18; J gene: TRBJ2-1; D gene: TRBD1; clone size: -; CDR3 protein: CASRGQGAQNYSYNEQFF; CDR3 DNA: TGTGCCAGCCGGGGACAGGGGGCACAAAATTACTCCTACAATGAGCAGTTCTTC
V gene: TRBV20-1; J gene: TRBJ2-3; D gene: -; clone size: many; CDR3 protein: CSASARGVLDTQYF; CDR3 DNA: TGCAGTGCTAGTGCGAGGGGAGTTCTGGATACGCAGTATTTT
V gene: TRBV20-1; J gene: TRBJ2-2; D gene: -; clone size: -; CDR3 protein: CSAREKTSGGELFF; CDR3 DNA: TGCAGTGCTAGAGAAAAAACTAGTGGCGGGGAGCTGTTTTTT
V gene: TRBV29-1; J gene: TRBJ2-3; D gene: -; clone size: -; CDR3 protein: CSVEDLRGTDTQYF; CDR3 DNA: TGCAGCGTTGAAGATCTTAGGGGGACAGATACGCAGTATTTT
V gene: TRBV7-9; J gene: TRBJ2-3; D gene: -; clone size: few; CDR3 protein: CASSLEDSPYTQYF; CDR3 DNA: TGTGCCAGCAGCTTAGAGGACTCCCCGTATACGCAGTATTTT
V gene: TRBV3-1; J gene: TRBJ2-1; D gene: -; clone size: -; CDR3 protein: CASSQGGGKSYNEQFF; CDR3 DNA: TGTGCCAGCAGCCAAGGGGGCGGGAAATCCTACAATGAGCAGTTCTTC